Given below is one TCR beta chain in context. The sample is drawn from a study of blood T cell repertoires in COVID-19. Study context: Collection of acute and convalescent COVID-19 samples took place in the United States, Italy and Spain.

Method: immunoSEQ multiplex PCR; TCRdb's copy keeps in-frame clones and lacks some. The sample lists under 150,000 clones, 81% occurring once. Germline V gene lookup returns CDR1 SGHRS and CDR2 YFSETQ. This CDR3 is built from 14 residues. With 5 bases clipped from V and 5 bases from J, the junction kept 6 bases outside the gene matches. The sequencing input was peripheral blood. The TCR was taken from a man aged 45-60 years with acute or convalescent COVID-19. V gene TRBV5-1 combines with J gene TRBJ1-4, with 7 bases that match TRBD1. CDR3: CASSTGQANEKLFF. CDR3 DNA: TGCGCCAGCAGTACCGGACAGGCGAATGAAAAACTGTTTTTT.